One sample yielded the 29 T cell receptor beta chains listed below, sequenced in a study of blood T cells in healthy people across ages (dated by TCRdb to between 2014 and 2017). Receptor amplification or capture employed 5' RACE. Data came from an Illumina HiSeq 2500. A second PCR of about 6 to 11 cycles was run with a J-beta primer mix and a sample-barcoded 5' primer. In-frame beta chains were kept once TCRdb had trimmed the public reads at Q25 with fastp and called clones with MiXCR. Each record represents a unique CDR3 protein, reported with the most common genes and DNA among its rows. The sample contains about 1.4 million distinct CDR3 sequences, 55% to 75% of them found a single time. About 6.3% of the sample goes to the ten largest clones. Sequencing was done on a sample of blood. These receptors originate from a man between 18 and 35 years old in good health.

This sequence joins TRBV10-3 and TRBJ2-5, with D possibly TRBD2 on 6 matching bases. Judging by the DNA end, TRBJ2-7 fits better; the J call may be wrong. The germline CDR1 and CDR2 sequences are ENHRY and SYGVKD. This CDR3 region has 15 residues. CDR3 nucleotides: TGTGCCATCAAAGCCCAGAAAGGGGAGGTATACGAGCAGTACTTC. This encodes CAIKAQKGEVYEQYF.

The chain carries TRBV11-2 and TRBJ2-7; the match to TRBD2 covers 9 bases. J lost 7 bases, V lost 4 bases, and 8 bases had no gene match. Germline V gives CDR1 SGHAT, CDR2 FQNNGV. The CDR3 spans 14 residues. CDR3 sequence: CASSSLGTSLEQYF. The CDR3 DNA reads TGTGCCAGCAGCTCACTCGGGACTAGCTTGGAGCAGTACTTC. The full variable domain, its missing parts supplied by reference TRBV11-2 and TRBJ2-7, is EAGVAQSPRYKIIEKRQSVAFWCNPISGHATLYWYQQILGQGPKLLIQFQNNGVVDDSQLPKDRFSAERLKGVDSTLKIQPAKLEDSAVYLCASSSLGTSLEQYFGPGTRLTVT.

This sequence joins TRBV29-1 and TRBJ1-1; 8 bases match TRBD1. The CDR3 spans 14 residues. V gave up 4 bases and J gave up 5 bases; unmatched junction bases: 9. Germline loops: CDR1 SQVTM, CDR2 ANQGSEA. In DNA form, the CDR3 reads TGCAGCGTTGCGGGACAGGCGCGTGGTACTGAAGCTTTCTTT. It translates to CSVAGQARGTEAFF.

The chain combines TRBV3-1 with TRBJ2-7; TRBD2 matches 9 bases. The CDR3 spans 13 residues. Germline loops: CDR1 LGHDT, CDR2 YNNKEL (reference sequence). The V segment lost 2 bases and the J segment 5 bases; nucleotides outside the gene matches: 1. CDR3: CASSQSSGDEQYF. As DNA, the CDR3 is TGTGCCAGCAGCCAATCTAGCGGGGACGAGCAGTACTTC.

This chain joins TRBV7-2 and TRBJ2-1; 8 bases map to TRBD2. Trimming removed 4 bases from V and 4 bases from J; junction bases left unmatched: 9. The CDR3 consists of 16 residues. From germline, CDR1 is SGHTA and CDR2 FQGNSA. The CDR3 sequence is CASSWGGGGKYNEQFF. The CDR3 nucleotides are TGTGCCAGCAGCTGGGGCGGCGGGGGGAAGTACAATGAGCAGTTCTTC. Together with reference TRBV7-2 and TRBJ2-1, the CDR3 gives the full variable domain: GAGVSQSPSNKVTEKGKDVELRCDPISGHTALYWYRQSLGQGLEFLIYFQGNSAPDKSGLPSDRFSAERTGGSVSTLTIQRTQQEDSAVYLCASSWGGGGKYNEQFFGPGTRLTVL.

The chain is built from TRBV28 and TRBJ1-2; no clear D. Trimming took off 3 bases at V and 8 bases at J, with 10 bases between the two ends. CDR3 length: 12 residues. Germline assignment: CDR1 MDHEN and CDR2 SYDVKM. The CDR3 DNA sequence: TGTGCCAGCAGTTTTAGAGGGCTGGGCTACACCTTC. It specifies CASSFRGLGYTF.

This clonotype was seen more than once but under ten times. This chain connects TRBV3-1 to TRBJ2-7; 7 bases fit TRBD1. Losses at the gene ends were 1 base for V and 5 bases for J; bases not matched to a gene: 11. From germline, CDR1 is LGHDT and CDR2 YNNKEL (reference sequence). The CDR3 contains 16 residues. The CDR3 here is CASSQGRITGDDEQYF. The CDR3 nucleotides are TGTGCCAGCAGCCAAGGAAGAATCACAGGGGACGACGAGCAGTACTTC.

This chain connects TRBV27 to TRBJ2-1; D is undetermined. CDR3 length equals 15 residues. Germline loops: CDR1 MNHEY, CDR2 SMNVEV (reference sequence). Trimming took off 4 bases at V and 4 bases at J, with 14 bases between the two ends. Written as DNA, the CDR3 is TGTGCCAGCAGTTCTCCCCAGATGGGGTACAATGAGCAGTTCTTC. This translates into CASSSPQMGYNEQFF.

The chain carries TRBV20-1 and TRBJ2-5, with D possibly matching TRBD2 (6 bases). There are 14 residues in the CDR3. Germline V lookup: CDR1 DFQATT, CDR2 SNEGSKA (reference sequence). With 3 bases removed from V and 4 bases from J, the gap between germline ends came to 15 bases. For the CDR3, the DNA is TGCAGTGCTAGTCCGGGAGCCGATGTAGAGACCCAGTACTTC. Amino acid sequence: CSASPGADVETQYF.

This clonotype was picked up a small number of times. The V gene is TRBV25-1, the J gene TRBJ2-5; D ambiguous. Germline lookup yields CDR1 MGHDK and CDR2 SYGVNS. V gave up 1 base and J gave up 2 bases, with 5 bases separating them. The CDR3 is made up of 13 amino acids. CDR3 loop: CASSEFGQETQYF. DNA for the CDR3: TGTGCCAGCAGTGAATTCGGTCAAGAGACCCAGTACTTC.

The table lists this clonotype with a few counts. J is TRBJ2-1 and V is TRBV4-3, with 7 bases lining up with TRBD1. The CDR3 is made up of 13 amino acids. Germline V gene sequence: CDR1 LGHNA, CDR2 YSLEER. J gave up 4 bases and V 4 bases, and 1 base lay outside the gene matches. CDR3 coding DNA: TGCGCCAGCAGCCGGGGACAGTACAATGAGCAGTTCTTC. It codes for CASSRGQYNEQFF.

The genes are TRBV21-1 and TRBJ2-7. TRBV21-1 is assigned pseudogene status. The CDR3 is 15 residues long. The CDR3 region has the DNA TGTGCCAGCGCCAGAAAAAGGAAAAGCTCCTACGAGCAGTACTTC. This encodes CASARKRKSSYEQYF.

The chain uses TRBV15 and TRBJ2-3; TRBD2 aligns across 8 bases. With 2 bases clipped from V and 0 bases from J, the junction kept 4 bases outside the gene matches. The germline V gene encodes CDR1 LNHNV and CDR2 YYDKDF (reference sequence). The CDR3 covers 16 residues. The CDR3, as DNA: TGTGCCACCAGCAGATACAGCGGGGGAAGCACAGATACGCAGTATTTT. Protein product: CATSRYSGGSTDTQYF.

The chain joins TRBV27 to TRBJ1-4; tentative D call: TRBD1 (6 bases). Trimming pared 3 bases from V and 8 bases from J, leaving 13 bases between. Germline values: CDR1 MNHEY, CDR2 SMNVEV (reference sequence). CDR3 length equals 14 residues. CDR3 coding DNA: TGTGCCAGCAGTTTGATTGGGGGCTGGGAAAAACTGTTTTTT. It translates to CASSLIGGWEKLFF.

The gene calls are TRBV7-8 and TRBJ1-1; D is unresolved. The ends were cut back, 1 base at V and 0 bases at J, with 9 bases in the middle. Germline lookup yields CDR1 SGHVS and CDR2 FQNEAQ. The CDR3 contains 15 residues. CDR3 in amino acids: CASSLERQLNTEAFF. CDR3 DNA sequence: TGTGCCAGCAGCTTAGAACGGCAGCTGAACACTGAAGCTTTCTTT.

This clonotype has only a few counts. The chain recombines TRBV4-1 with TRBJ2-7; TRBD2 matches 10 bases. V dropped 4 bases and J dropped 2; count of bases not matched to a gene: 5. Germline V gives CDR1 MGHRA, CDR2 YSYEKL. The CDR3 consists of 15 residues. The CDR3 DNA follows: TGCGCCAGCAGCCCATCAGCGGGAGGGCCCTACGAGCAGTACTTC. This translates into CASSPSAGGPYEQYF.

This chain links TRBV20-1 with TRBJ2-3, with D tentatively TRBD1 or TRBD2 (5 bases each). Germline lookup yields CDR1 DFQATT and CDR2 SNEGSKA (reference sequence). V was cut by 5 bases and J by 1 base, with 19 bases left in between. The CDR3 covers 16 residues. CDR3 amino acids: CSAPRGRVDGTDTQYF. CDR3 DNA sequence: TGCAGTGCTCCACGGGGACGAGTGGACGGCACAGATACGCAGTATTTT.

The chain links TRBV10-3 to TRBJ1-6, with 8 bases aligning to TRBD1. The germline V gene encodes CDR1 ENHRY and CDR2 SYGVKD. With V trimmed by 6 bases and J by 5 bases, 12 bases remained unmatched. CDR3 length equals 17 residues. The CDR3 protein is CAIRMGGQGINNSPLHF. The CDR3 DNA follows: TGTGCCATCAGGATGGGCGGACAGGGAATAAATAATTCACCCCTCCACTTT.

CDR3 coding DNA: TGTGCCAGCACCCAGACAGCAAATTATAATTCACCCCTCCACTTT. The encoded protein is CASTQTANYNSPLHF. J is TRBJ1-6 and V is TRBV12-3 or TRBV12-4, with a tentative D call TRBD1 (5 bases). Trimming cost V 7 bases and J 4 bases, with 14 bases left between them. The CDR3 length is 15 residues.

This clonotype was counted between two and nine times. The chain uses TRBV25-1 and TRBJ1-6; 7 bases match TRBD1. CDR1 MGHDK and CDR2 SYGVNS come from the germline V gene. V was pared by 4 bases and J by 9 bases, with 9 bases of the junction left unmatched. The CDR3 spans 15 residues. CDR3 in DNA: TGTGCCAGCAGTGTTTACCCAGGGGGTGCTTCACCCCTCCACTTT. It codes for CASSVYPGGASPLHF. Complete variable domain (other parts from reference TRBV25-1 and TRBJ1-6): EADIYQTPRYLVIGTGKKITLECSQTMGHDKMYWYQQDPGMELHLIHYSYGVNSTEKGDLSSESTVSRIRTEHFPLTLESARPSHTSQYLCASSVYPGGASPLHFGNGTRLTVT.

The V gene is TRBV25-1, the J gene TRBJ2-1; D call uncertain. CDR3 length equals 16 residues. Germline V CDR1 and CDR2: MGHDK, SYGVNS. V lost 7 bases and J 0 bases, leaving 16 bases between the germline ends. CDR3 DNA sequence: TGTGCCAGCACCGGGCCCAGATTCAGCTCCTACAATGAGCAGTTCTTC. It specifies CASTGPRFSSYNEQFF.

The chain links TRBV6-2 or TRBV6-3 to TRBJ1-6; no clear D gene. The CDR3 runs 16 residues. V was clipped by 0 bases and J by 10 bases, with 16 bases between them. Per germline, CDR1 MNHEY and CDR2 SVGEGT. In DNA form, the CDR3 reads TGTGCCAGCAGTTACTCGACGGGGTTACGGGAATCACCCCTCCACTTT. Translation: CASSYSTGLRESPLHF.

The CDR3 protein is CASSRPGVQYF. The DNA of the CDR3 is TGTGCCAGCAGTCGCCCGGGGGTTCAGTACTTC. This chain joins TRBV6-5 and TRBJ2-5; D is possibly TRBD2 (6 bases). V gave up 5 bases and J gave up 11 bases, with 12 bases separating them. This CDR3 is 11 amino acids long. Germline loops: CDR1 MNHEY, CDR2 SVGAGI.

This clonotype was detected a few times. The chain carries TRBV4-1 and TRBJ2-3, with D perhaps TRBD2 (6 bases). V was pared by 4 bases and J by 4 bases, with 21 bases between. Germline lookup yields CDR1 MGHRA and CDR2 YSYEKL. The CDR3 loop spans 17 amino acids. DNA of the CDR3: TGCGCCAGCAGCCGGGAGGCCCTAGCGACTAATTCAGATACGCAGTATTTT. The encoded protein is CASSREALATNSDTQYF.

The chain has TRBV7-9 and TRBJ2-1, with TRBD2 as a possible D gene (7 bases). CDR3 length: 18 amino acids. Germline V gene sequence: CDR1 SEHNR, CDR2 FQNEAQ (reference sequence). V lost 3 bases to trimming and J lost 4 bases, with 22 bases between them. CDR3 residues: CASSFRAGATGGYNEQFF. CDR3 nucleotide sequence: TGTGCCAGCAGCTTTCGTGCGGGGGCCACCGGGGGATACAATGAGCAGTTCTTC.

This clonotype was seen a few times. The DNA of the CDR3 is TGTGCCAGCAGCCGACAGGGGGCCCTTAGCTCCTACGAGCAGTACTTC. This sequence encodes CASSRQGALSSYEQYF. The chain recombines TRBV28 with TRBJ2-7; 10 bases map to TRBD1. The CDR3 has 16 residues. Germline values: CDR1 MDHEN, CDR2 SYDVKM. With V trimmed by 6 bases and J by 0 bases, 8 bases remained unmatched. The whole variable domain, filled in from reference TRBV28 and TRBJ2-7, reads DVKVTQSSRYLVKRTGEKVFLECVQDMDHENMFWYRQDPGLGLRLIYFSYDVKMKEKGDIPEGYSVSREKKERFSLILESASTNQTSMYLCASSRQGALSSYEQYFGPGTRLTVT.

V and J are TRBV20-1 and TRBJ2-7; 9 bases are a match to TRBD2. Unmatched junction bases numbered 10, after V lost 3 bases and J lost 7 bases. In germline, CDR1 is DFQATT, CDR2 SNEGSKA (reference sequence). CDR3 length: 14 amino acids. DNA for the CDR3: TGCAGTGCTAGCCGACTAGCGGATGCCCGGGAGCAGTACTTC. Amino acids: CSASRLADAREQYF.

The V and J genes are TRBV7-2 and TRBJ2-7; TRBD1 matches at 9 bases. Germline V CDR1 and CDR2: SGHTA, FQGNSA. V lost 5 bases to trimming and J lost 2 bases; unmatched junction nucleotides: 10. The length of the CDR3 is 16 residues. The CDR3 nucleotides read TGTGCCAGCAGCCATTACAGGGGGCGGAAACCCTACGAGCAGTACTTC. This sequence encodes CASSHYRGRKPYEQYF.

The sample holds a few counts of this clonotype. This chain links TRBV4-2 with TRBJ2-1; TRBD2 aligns across 7 bases. V shed 0 bases and J 8 bases; nucleotides not matched to a gene: 10. Germline CDR1 and CDR2: LGHNA and YNFKEQ. This CDR3 has 16 amino acids. For the CDR3, the DNA is TGTGCCAGCAGCCAAGAACCGGCTAGCCGGGGGGATGAGCAGTTCTTC. Translated: CASSQEPASRGDEQFF.